This T cell receptor beta chain was retrieved from a study of Graves' ophthalmopathy and Graves' hyperthyroidism. About the study: Stable hyperthyroidism was defined by absence of ophthalmopathy within 18 months of follow-up.

CDR3 regions of TCR beta were amplified from RNA transcripts. HTBI primers primed a first-round RT-PCR, and a second-round multiplex PCR followed. TCRdb re-called the multiplex PCR reads with MiXCR, one entry per CDR3 protein. Counted here are approximately 540,000 distinct CDR3 sequences, under 45% occurring once; the ten biggest clones make up about 4.6%. Per germline, CDR1 SQVTM and CDR2 ANQGSEA. V was trimmed by 4 bases and J by 0 bases, leaving 13 bases between them. This CDR3 has 14 residues. The study's findings and limits: Blood also harbored most expanded thyroid clonotypes above 0.001 frequency.

Among the hyperthyroidism patients, all were newly diagnosed, aged 18 to 65, with under 2 months' duration. Other autoimmune diseases, uncontrolled infections, pregnancy and lactation each led to patient exclusion. About this clonotype itself: The antigen is not known.

The specimen sequenced was peripheral blood or thyroid tissue (not recorded which). The sequence derives from an adult man with Graves' hyperthyroidism. The chain couples TRBV29-1 to TRBJ2-7; weak D call: TRBD1 (5 bases). The CDR3 DNA sequence: TGCAGCGTTGGACGGACACCCCCCTCCTACGAGCAGTACTTC. This sequence encodes CSVGRTPPSYEQYF.